This TCR beta chain is from a study of shared clonotypes between healthy human individuals. Using 200 ng DNA, about 30,000 T cell genomes, the sorted-subset replicate PCRs were run. The table came from immunoSEQ multiplex PCR; TCRdb's copy has only in-frame clones and leaves some out. Of 2 million to 2.5 million clones detected, roughly 93% appear once; the ten largest clones hold around 0.37%. This TCR derives from a man in his late teens or twenties in good health. Some clones in this sample may be carry-over from other donors' samples. The sample consisted of naive CD4+ T cells from PBMCs. Subset described: CD45RA+ positively selected.

The CDR3 DNA reads TGTGCCATCAGCAGGGGAGTGGATGGCTACACCTTC. It codes for CAISRGVDGYTF. The chain combines TRBV10-3 with TRBJ1-2, with a weak D call TRBD1 (6 bases). V was shortened by 6 bases and J by 6 bases, with 11 bases between the two germline ends. The CDR3 contains 12 residues. CDR1 is ENHRY, CDR2 SYGVKD, per germline.